The 22 T cell receptor beta chains reported below all come from one sample, sequenced in a study of T-cell reconstitution after alpha-beta-depleted transplantation in children. It was with unique molecular identifiers that the TCRbeta library was prepared. TCRdb re-derived calls from the PCR reads in MiXCR, one entry per CDR3 protein. The sample includes 450,000 to 600,000 distinct CDR3 sequences, around 18% seen only once; the top ten take about 3.1%. The specimen was PBMCs from the stem cell graft donor, collected from the stem cell graft. These receptors were collected from a human donor who donated a stem cell graft to a child with acute lymphoblastic leukemia.

V usage is TRBV3-1 and J usage is TRBJ2-1; TRBD1 matches at 9 bases. Germline lookup yields CDR1 LGHDT and CDR2 YNNKEL (reference sequence). Trimming cost V 4 bases and J 8 bases; bases outside gene matches: 12. The CDR3 covers 16 residues. The DNA for the CDR3 is TGTGCCAGCAGCCCTTCTTCCGGGACAGGGCCCCATGAGCAGTTCTTC. This translates into CASSPSSGTGPHEQFF.

A few counts support this clonotype. The chain uses TRBV9 and TRBJ1-6; D possibly corresponds to TRBD1 (6 bases). The CDR3 consists of 15 residues. CDR1 SGDLS and CDR2 YYNGEE come from the germline V gene. The germline V and J ends were trimmed by 0 bases and 13 bases, with 17 bases remaining between them. The CDR3 region is CASSVEDSLLSPLHF. DNA of the CDR3: TGTGCCAGCAGCGTAGAGGACAGCCTGTTGAGTCCCCTCCACTTT. The entire variable domain, with the rest obtained from reference TRBV9 and TRBJ1-6, is as follows: DSGVTQTPKHLITATGQRVTLRCSPRSGDLSVYWYQQSLDQGLQFLIQYYNGEERAKGNILERFSAQQFPDLHSELNLSSLELGDSALYFCASSVEDSLLSPLHFGNGTRLTVT.

The V gene is TRBV19, the J gene TRBJ2-1; D possibly corresponds to TRBD2 (5 bases). The CDR3 totals 15 residues. With 7 bases removed from V and 2 bases from J, the gap between germline ends came to 15 bases. CDR1 is LNHDA and CDR2 is SQIVND in the germline V gene (reference sequence). CDR3 loop: CASTVGLGAYNEQFF. The DNA of the CDR3 is TGTGCCAGTACGGTCGGCCTCGGGGCCTACAATGAGCAGTTCTTC. Supplemented by reference TRBV19 and TRBJ2-1, the full variable domain reads DGGITQSPKYLFRKEGQNVTLSCEQNLNHDAMYWYRQDPGQGLRLIYYSQIVNDFQKGDIAEGYSVSREKKESFPLTVTSAQKNPTAFYLCASTVGLGAYNEQFFGPGTRLTVL.

This clonotype was counted a few times. V and J are TRBV5-1 and TRBJ2-7; D call uncertain. Trimming removed 4 bases at V and 5 bases at J, with 19 bases between. The CDR3 length is 15 residues. CDR1 and CDR2 (germline): SGHRS, YFSETQ. CDR3 in DNA: TGCGCCAGCAGCCCACCCTCGGATAGGAAGGACGAGCAGTACTTC. Amino acid sequence: CASSPPSDRKDEQYF.

This clonotype was observed a few times. V and J are TRBV15 and TRBJ2-7, with 8 bases lining up with TRBD1. The germline V gene encodes CDR1 LNHNV and CDR2 YYDKDF (reference sequence). The CDR3 runs to 14 residues. V was clipped by 4 bases and J by 7 bases; unmatched bases: 9. The CDR3 region is CATSTIRGLGEQYF. DNA for the CDR3: TGTGCCACCAGCACTATCAGGGGGCTAGGTGAGCAGTACTTC. The full variable domain, completed using reference TRBV15 and TRBJ2-7, is DAMVIQNPRYQVTQFGKPVTLSCSQTLNHNVMYWYQQKSSQAPKLLFHYYDKDFNNEADTPDNFQSRRPNTSFCFLDIRSPGLGDTAMYLCATSTIRGLGEQYFGPGTRLTVT.

This clonotype was picked up a small number of times. The CDR3 nucleotides read TGTGCCAGCAGGGTCGGGTTCGACTATGGCTACACCTTC. This gives the protein CASRVGFDYGYTF. This chain uses TRBV27 with TRBJ1-2, with no clear D. The CDR3 runs 13 residues. V was pared by 6 bases and J by 3 bases, with 11 bases between. Germline V lookup: CDR1 MNHEY, CDR2 SMNVEV (reference sequence).

This clonotype has just a few counts. The chain combines TRBV19 with TRBJ1-1; no clear D gene. The V end was cut by 1 base, the J end by 10 bases, with 13 bases between. Looked up from germline, CDR1 is LNHDA and CDR2 is SQIVND (reference sequence). The CDR3 has 13 amino acids. The CDR3: CASSIVAWGSAFF. CDR3 nucleotides: TGTGCCAGTAGTATAGTGGCTTGGGGATCAGCTTTCTTT.

The rearrangement uses TRBV7-9 and TRBJ2-7; TRBD1 aligns across 7 bases. V lost 4 bases and J lost 3; bases outside the gene matches: 12. The germline V gene has CDR1 SEHNR and CDR2 FQNEAQ (reference sequence). The CDR3 has 16 amino acids. CDR3 nucleotides: TGTGCCAGCAGCTCCACTCGGACAGGCTGGGGCTACGAGCAGTACTTC. It encodes CASSSTRTGWGYEQYF.

This clonotype was counted ten times or more. V and J are TRBV27 and TRBJ1-1; D is possibly TRBD1 (6 bases). The V gene lost 8 bases and the J gene lost 0 bases, with 10 bases spanning the gap. This CDR3 region has 13 residues. Germline V gene data show CDR1 as MNHEY and CDR2 as SMNVEV (reference sequence). The CDR3 sequence is CASGGQMNTEAFF. CDR3 sequence (DNA): TGTGCCAGCGGCGGACAGATGAACACTGAAGCTTTCTTT.

The J gene is TRBJ2-7, the V gene TRBV5-6, with 11 bases lining up with TRBD2. The CDR3 consists of 14 residues. CDR1 is SGHDT, CDR2 YYEEEE, per germline. Germline trimming cut 4 bases from V and 5 bases from J; bases unmatched to any gene: 5. CDR3 DNA: TGTGCCAGCAGCCTAGCGGGAGGTCGGAACGAGCAGTACTTC. This gives the protein CASSLAGGRNEQYF.

This clonotype was observed a few times. The CDR3 region has the DNA TGTGCCAGCAGCTTGGGGACAGCCAGCCCTTACGAGCAGTACTTC. This translates into CASSLGTASPYEQYF. This rearrangement joins TRBV7-8 to TRBJ2-7; 7 nucleotides agree with TRBD1. With 3 bases clipped from V and 4 bases from J, the junction kept 9 bases outside the gene matches. Per germline, CDR1 SGHVS and CDR2 FQNEAQ. The CDR3 totals 15 residues.

The rearrangement joins TRBV5-1 to TRBJ2-7; a possible D gene is TRBD1 (5 bases). The CDR3 covers 14 residues. The V end was cut by 6 bases, the J end by 7 bases, with 20 bases between. Germline CDR1 and CDR2: SGHRS and YFSETQ. The CDR3 DNA reads TGCGCCAGCACGGACCAGGGAAGGCCTTTGGAGCAGTACTTC. Amino acids: CASTDQGRPLEQYF.

The chain combines TRBV12-3 or TRBV12-4 with TRBJ2-3; TRBD2 matches at 10 bases. Trimming took 6 bases from V and 4 from J; bases not matched to a gene: 4. The CDR3 length is 14 residues. CDR3 DNA sequence: TGTGCCAGCAGGATAGCGGGGGGCGCAGATACGCAGTATTTT. Its translation: CASRIAGGADTQYF.

This chain joins TRBV5-1 and TRBJ2-1, with TRBD2 matching over 13 bases. The V and J ends lost 2 bases and 10 bases, in that order; junction bases with no gene match: 6. The length of the CDR3 is 15 residues. Germline V lookup: CDR1 SGHRS, CDR2 YFSETQ. CDR3 protein: CASSLGGLAGDEQFF. Here the CDR3 DNA reads TGCGCCAGCAGCTTAGGAGGACTAGCGGGAGACGAGCAGTTCTTC.

This sequence joins TRBV27 and TRBJ2-7; 11 nucleotides line up with TRBD2. The CDR3 is 18 residues long. The V segment lost 5 bases and the J segment 0 bases; nucleotides outside the gene matches: 12. Germline assignment: CDR1 MNHEY and CDR2 SMNVEV (reference sequence). CDR3 sequence (DNA): TGTGCCAGCAGTACCTGGTATGGAGGACTAGCGGGCTCCTACGAGCAGTACTTC. Its translation is CASSTWYGGLAGSYEQYF.

This clonotype appeared a few times. This chain links TRBV20-1 with TRBJ2-1, with TRBD2 as a possible D gene (6 bases). Germline V gives CDR1 DFQATT, CDR2 SNEGSKA (reference sequence). The CDR3 runs to 18 residues. V was shortened by 0 bases and J by 5 bases, with 23 bases between the two germline ends. CDR3 nucleotides: TGCAGTGCTAGAGATCCCATGACTCTGGCGGGAACTAACAATGAGCAGTTCTTC. Translating it yields CSARDPMTLAGTNNEQFF.

CDR3 amino acids: CAWDVGLGGTEAFF. CDR3 nucleotide sequence: TGTGCCTGGGACGTGGGCCTAGGCGGGACTGAAGCTTTCTTT. The rearrangement links TRBV30 to TRBJ1-1; unclear D gene. The CDR3 is made up of 14 amino acids. CDR1 is GTSNPN, CDR2 SVGIG, per germline (reference sequence). V dropped 5 bases and J dropped 5 bases, with 18 bases sitting between them.

This chain connects TRBV7-9 to TRBJ2-7; D call uncertain. The length of the CDR3 is 15 residues. Germline V gene data show CDR1 as SEHNR and CDR2 as FQNEAQ (reference sequence). V lost 2 bases and J lost 5, with 16 bases in between. CDR3 residues: CASSLSIDGGNEQYF. For the CDR3, the DNA is TGTGCCAGCAGCTTAAGTATCGACGGTGGGAACGAGCAGTACTTC.

The V gene is TRBV4-1, the J gene TRBJ1-2; 9 bases match TRBD1. CDR1 and CDR2 (germline): MGHRA, YSYEKL. CDR3 length: 15 amino acids. Trimming took 4 bases from V and 5 from J; bases not matched to a gene: 8. The CDR3 protein is CASSLLQTGGYGYTF. The CDR3 DNA follows: TGCGCCAGCAGCCTTCTCCAGACAGGGGGTTATGGCTACACCTTC.

This clonotype was picked up a small number of times. The V and J genes are TRBV27 and TRBJ1-6; weak D call: TRBD1 (5 bases). This CDR3 is built from 13 residues. V was shortened by 4 bases and J by 6 bases, with 7 bases between the two germline ends. Looked up from germline, CDR1 is MNHEY and CDR2 is SMNVEV (reference sequence). Here the CDR3 reads CASSYQGNSPLHF. For the CDR3, the DNA is TGTGCCAGCAGTTACCAGGGTAATTCACCCCTCCACTTT.

This clonotype has only a few counts. The chain combines TRBV27 with TRBJ1-1, with D uncertain. The V and J ends lost 9 bases and 1 base respectively, with 6 bases between them. Germline V CDR1 and CDR2: MNHEY, SMNVEV (reference sequence). The length of the CDR3 is 11 residues. The CDR3 is CASHRNTEAFF. CDR3 coding DNA: TGTGCCAGTCACAGGAACACTGAAGCTTTCTTT.

With regard to this clonotype: Germline is not matched at one junction end, which may reflect a read error. V gene TRBV4-1 combines with J gene TRBJ2-7; D gene unclear. This CDR3 has 15 residues. Looked up from germline, CDR1 is MGHRA and CDR2 is YSYEKL. The CDR3 DNA sequence: TGCGCCAGCAGCCAAGAGTATCCAGCCTCCCACGAGCAGTACTTC. Its protein product is CASSQEYPASHEQYF.